This is a list of T cell receptor beta chains from one sample in a study of T cells after yellow fever vaccination. TCRdb called the 5' RACE reads again in MiXCR, with one record for every CDR3 protein. The sample has some 340,000 distinct CDR3 sequences; roughly 10% are singletons. The sequences come from CD4+ T cells sorted from PBMCs, collected 45 days after the yellow fever booster vaccination. The receptors originated from a man aged 18 to 35 who received the YFV17D yellow fever vaccine. Each CDR3 is given with its conserved first and last residue. Fields, in order: clone size, D gene, V gene, J gene, CDR3 protein, CDR3 DNA. D genes are given only for firm matches. Size is omitted from some rows. Given values are once, few, many or a class for expanded clones.

clone_size: .; d_call: .; v_call: TRBV19; j_call: TRBJ1-2; cdr3_aa: CASSIFRGTQLYGYTF; cdr3_nt: TGTGCCAGTAGTATCTTTCGGGGAACTCAACTCTATGGCTACACCTTC
clone_size: .; d_call: .; v_call: TRBV7-9; j_call: TRBJ2-5; cdr3_aa: CASGTRETQYF; cdr3_nt: TGTGCCAGCGGAACCCGGGAGACCCAGTACTTC
clone_size: .; d_call: .; v_call: TRBV6-5; j_call: TRBJ2-6; cdr3_aa: CASREGWGANVLTF; cdr3_nt: TGTGCCAGCAGGGAGGGGTGGGGGGCCAACGTCCTGACTTTC
clone_size: many; d_call: .; v_call: TRBV20-1; j_call: TRBJ2-3; cdr3_aa: CSASEGDARGTSTDTQYF; cdr3_nt: TGCAGTGCTAGCGAGGGTGACGCCAGGGGAACTAGCACAGATACGCAGTATTTT
clone_size: few; d_call: .; v_call: TRBV6-1; j_call: TRBJ2-1; cdr3_aa: CASSEYWQYNEQFF; cdr3_nt: TGTGCCAGCAGTGAATATTGGCAGTACAATGAGCAGTTCTTC
clone_size: .; d_call: .; v_call: TRBV3-1; j_call: TRBJ2-7; cdr3_aa: CASSQEGSSYEQYF; cdr3_nt: TGTGCCAGCAGCCAAGAAGGTAGCTCCTACGAGCAGTACTTC
clone_size: few; d_call: .; v_call: TRBV7-9; j_call: TRBJ1-1; cdr3_aa: CASSFSGLNTEAFF; cdr3_nt: TGTGCCAGCAGCTTCTCGGGCTTGAACACTGAAGCTTTCTTT
clone_size: few; d_call: .; v_call: TRBV2; j_call: TRBJ2-1; cdr3_aa: CASSELVSHNEQFF; cdr3_nt: TGTGCCAGCAGTGAATTAGTCAGCCACAATGAGCAGTTCTTC
clone_size: .; d_call: TRBD1; v_call: TRBV2; j_call: TRBJ2-2; cdr3_aa: CASGGDRGSGELFF; cdr3_nt: TGTGCCAGCGGTGGTGACAGGGGATCCGGGGAGCTGTTTTTT
clone_size: .; d_call: TRBD2; v_call: TRBV20-1; j_call: TRBJ2-3; cdr3_aa: CSARLAGGAGTQYF; cdr3_nt: TGCAGTGCCCGACTAGCGGGGGGCGCGGGGACGCAGTATTTT
clone_size: .; d_call: .; v_call: TRBV7-8; j_call: TRBJ2-6; cdr3_aa: CASSATGGAGANVLTF; cdr3_nt: TGTGCCAGCAGCGCTACCGGGGGAGCTGGGGCCAACGTCCTGACTTTC
clone_size: .; d_call: TRBD1; v_call: TRBV18; j_call: TRBJ2-7; cdr3_aa: CASSPNGGQGVYEQYF; cdr3_nt: TGTGCCAGCTCACCCAACGGGGGACAGGGGGTCTACGAGCAGTACTTC
clone_size: .; d_call: .; v_call: TRBV11-2; j_call: TRBJ2-3; cdr3_aa: CASSHGHQTSTDTQYF; cdr3_nt: TGTGCCAGCAGCCACGGACATCAGACTAGCACAGATACGCAGTATTTT
clone_size: .; d_call: TRBD1; v_call: TRBV5-6; j_call: TRBJ1-1; cdr3_aa: CASSKLTGGRTEAFF; cdr3_nt: TGTGCCAGCAGCAAGCTTACAGGGGGACGGACTGAAGCTTTCTTT
clone_size: many; d_call: .; v_call: TRBV5-4; j_call: TRBJ2-5; cdr3_aa: CASSRLGQETQYF; cdr3_nt: TGTGCCAGCAGCCGACTAGGGCAAGAGACCCAGTACTTC
clone_size: many; d_call: .; v_call: TRBV30; j_call: TRBJ1-3; cdr3_aa: CAWRGGNTIYF; cdr3_nt: TGTGCCTGGAGGGGAGGAAACACCATATATTTT
clone_size: many; d_call: TRBD2; v_call: TRBV2; j_call: TRBJ2-7; cdr3_aa: CASGTSDYEQYF; cdr3_nt: TGTGCCAGCGGGACTAGCGACTACGAGCAGTACTTC
clone_size: .; d_call: TRBD1; v_call: TRBV6-5; j_call: TRBJ2-5; cdr3_aa: CASSPYGITGEKEETQYF; cdr3_nt: TGTGCCAGCAGTCCCTATGGAATTACAGGGGAGAAGGAAGAGACCCAGTACTTC
clone_size: few; d_call: .; v_call: TRBV7-8; j_call: TRBJ2-6; cdr3_aa: CASSLDTGANVLTF; cdr3_nt: TGTGCCAGCAGCTTAGATACTGGGGCCAACGTCCTGACTTTC
clone_size: few; d_call: .; v_call: TRBV4-1; j_call: TRBJ2-5; cdr3_aa: CASSQVSGHNVETQYF; cdr3_nt: TGCGCCAGCAGCCAGGTTAGCGGCCACAACGTGGAGACCCAGTACTTC
clone_size: .; d_call: TRBD1; v_call: TRBV5-1; j_call: TRBJ2-7; cdr3_aa: CASSPPNRDRGEQYF; cdr3_nt: TGCGCCAGCAGCCCGCCAAACCGGGACAGGGGAGAGCAGTACTTC
clone_size: .; d_call: .; v_call: TRBV10-3; j_call: TRBJ2-6; cdr3_aa: CAISVSAVGGANVLTF; cdr3_nt: TGTGCCATCAGTGTGTCGGCTGTAGGTGGGGCCAACGTCCTGACTTTC